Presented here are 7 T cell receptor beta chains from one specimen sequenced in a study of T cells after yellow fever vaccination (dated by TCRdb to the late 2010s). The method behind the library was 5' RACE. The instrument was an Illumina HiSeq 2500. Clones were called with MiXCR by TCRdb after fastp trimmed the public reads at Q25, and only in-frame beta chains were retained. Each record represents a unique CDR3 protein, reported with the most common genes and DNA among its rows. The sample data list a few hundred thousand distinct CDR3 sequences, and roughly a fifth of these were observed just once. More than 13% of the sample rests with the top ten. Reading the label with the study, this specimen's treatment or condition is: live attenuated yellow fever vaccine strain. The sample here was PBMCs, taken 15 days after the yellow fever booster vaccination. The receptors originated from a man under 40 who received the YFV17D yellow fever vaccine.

The DNA for the CDR3 is TGTGCCAGCAGTGGTAGCTTCCTCAATGAGCAGTTCTTC. Residues: CASSGSFLNEQFF. This chain links TRBV6-1 with TRBJ2-1; D is undetermined. Germline-derived CDR1 and CDR2 are MNHNS and SASEGT. The CDR3 sequence is 13 residues long. V was shortened by 4 bases and J by 6 bases, with 10 bases between the two germline ends.

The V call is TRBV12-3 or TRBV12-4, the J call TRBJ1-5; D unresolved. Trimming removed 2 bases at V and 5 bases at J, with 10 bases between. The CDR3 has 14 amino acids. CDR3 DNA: TGTGCCAGCAGTTTAAAGGAAATCTATCAGCCCCAGCATTTT. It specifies CASSLKEIYQPQHF.

DNA of the CDR3: TGTGCCAGTACCCGGACAGGGAACTATGGCTACACCTTC. Translated, it gives CASTRTGNYGYTF. The chain recombines TRBV19 with TRBJ1-2, with 8 bases aligning to TRBD1. Germline values: CDR1 LNHDA, CDR2 SQIVND (reference sequence). CDR3 length equals 13 residues. Trimming cost V 7 bases and J 2 bases; bases outside gene matches: 3.

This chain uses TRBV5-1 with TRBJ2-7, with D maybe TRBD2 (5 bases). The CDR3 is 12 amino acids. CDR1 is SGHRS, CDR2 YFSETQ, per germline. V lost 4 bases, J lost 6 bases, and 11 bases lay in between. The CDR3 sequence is CASSPPSGEQYF. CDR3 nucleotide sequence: TGCGCCAGCAGCCCCCCCAGCGGCGAGCAGTACTTC.

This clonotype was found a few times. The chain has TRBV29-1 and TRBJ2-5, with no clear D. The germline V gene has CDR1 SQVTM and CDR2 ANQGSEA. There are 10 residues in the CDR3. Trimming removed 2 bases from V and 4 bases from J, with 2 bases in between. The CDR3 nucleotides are TGCAGCGTTGAAACAGAGACCCAGTACTTC. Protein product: CSVETETQYF.

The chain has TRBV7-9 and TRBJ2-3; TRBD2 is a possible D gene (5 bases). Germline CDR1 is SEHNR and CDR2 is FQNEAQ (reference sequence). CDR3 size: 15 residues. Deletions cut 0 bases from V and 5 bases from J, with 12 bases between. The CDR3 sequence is CASSLAEVPGDTQYF. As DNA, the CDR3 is TGTGCCAGCAGCTTAGCGGAGGTCCCCGGAGATACGCAGTATTTT.

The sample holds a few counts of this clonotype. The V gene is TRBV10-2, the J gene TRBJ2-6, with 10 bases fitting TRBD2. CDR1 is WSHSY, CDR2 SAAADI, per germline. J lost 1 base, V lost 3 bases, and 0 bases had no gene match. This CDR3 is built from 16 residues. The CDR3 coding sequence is TGCGCCAGCAGTGAAGCGGGAGGGTCTGGGGCCAACGTCCTGACTTTC. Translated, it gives CASSEAGGSGANVLTF.